The clone carrying this T cell receptor beta chain was counted between two and nine times. The antigen is not known. These data are taken from a study of T cell responses to AZD1222 COVID-19 vaccine. Study outcomes and limitations: Elevations in Spike-specific TCR breadth and depth followed administration of two AZD1222 doses. A mostly white British donor set with more females was recruited, and clonal diversity was possibly underestimated.

TCRdb keeps only in-frame clones here, not all; method: immunoSEQ multiplex PCR. The sample lists 120,000 to 150,000 clones, 80% to 95% occurring once. The CDR3 contains 13 residues. V lost 6 bases, J lost 9 bases, and 12 bases lay in between. The germline gives CDR1 MNHEY, CDR2 SVGAGI. Sample: peripheral blood, taken on day 0 of AZD1222 vaccination. The V call is TRBV6-5, the J call TRBJ1-6, with a tentative D call TRBD1 (5 bases). This TCR was sampled from an adult in good health. The DNA for the CDR3 is TGTGCCAGCAGCTGGGACTTAGCTTCACCCCTCCACTTT. It codes for CASSWDLASPLHF.